Many counts were recorded for the clone carrying this T cell receptor beta chain. The authors amplified TCR beta CDR3 regions from RNA transcripts. The authors performed first-round RT-PCR with HTBI primers and then a second-round multiplex PCR. TCRdb reprocessed the multiplex PCR reads via MiXCR and lists one record per CDR3 protein. The data show about 370,000 distinct CDR3 sequences, about 17% seen once. The CDR3 consists of 13 residues. Deletions cut 11 bases from V and 5 bases from J, with 18 bases between. Germline V gene data show CDR1 as MDHEN and CDR2 as SYDVKM. This record comes from a study of Graves' ophthalmopathy and Graves' hyperthyroidism. Overall study: Peripheral blood sampling occurred at initial diagnosis, before any treatment.

The origin of this receptor is an adult woman with stable Graves' hyperthyroidism. The chain recombines TRBV28 with TRBJ2-5, with a tentative D call TRBD2 (7 bases). Sequenced: peripheral blood. The DNA for the CDR3 is TGTGCCGCCAGTCGGGGGGCTACGGAGACCCAGTACTTC. Amino acid sequence: CAASRGATETQYF.